Following are 26 T cell receptor beta chains from one sample sequenced in a study of post-analysis software for immune sequencing data. Study findings and constraints: Five TRBV segments, including TRBV5-6, TRBV5-1 and TRBV20-1, were more frequent in patients than controls.

Which antigens these TCRs recognize remains unknown. cDNA libraries for TCR beta contained unique molecular identifiers. MiXCR, run by TCRdb on the PCR reads, gives a single entry per CDR3 protein. The repertoire holds over 700,000 distinct CDR3 sequences, with about 27% as singletons. Sequencing was carried out using blood. The receptor set was obtained from a girl aged 5-17 years with multiple sclerosis.

This clonotype has a count of ten or more. J is TRBJ2-7 and V is TRBV4-3; TRBD1 agrees at 9 bases. The germline gives CDR1 LGHNA, CDR2 YSLEER. The V gene end was trimmed by 4 bases and the J gene end by 2 bases; junction bases not matched to a gene: 6. There are 15 residues in the CDR3. The CDR3 loop is CASSPPTGGTYEQYF. The CDR3 bases are TGCGCCAGCAGCCCCCCGACAGGGGGGACCTACGAGCAGTACTTC.

The chain carries TRBV11-2 and TRBJ2-5, with 11 bases lining up with TRBD1. This CDR3 contains 18 residues. Per the germline V gene, CDR1 is SGHAT and CDR2 is FQNNGV. The trim removed 4 bases at V and 3 bases at J, leaving 13 bases unmatched. The DNA for the CDR3 is TGTGCCAGCAGCTCATACCGAGGACAGGGGGCGTTAAAAGAGACCCAGTACTTC. This gives the protein CASSSYRGQGALKETQYF.

This clonotype was recorded many times. J is TRBJ2-1 and V is TRBV9; 8 positions agree with TRBD2. V trimming: 3 bases; J trimming: 10 bases; junction bases outside the gene matches: 9. CDR3 length: 14 amino acids. CDR1 and CDR2 from the germline V gene are SGDLS and YYNGEE. The DNA of the CDR3 is TGTGCCAGCAGCGAGGGTAGCGGGATGGGGGAGCAGTTCTTC. This translates into CASSEGSGMGEQFF.

The chain is built from TRBV20-1 and TRBJ1-5; 11 positions agree with TRBD1. With V trimmed by 6 bases and J by 8 bases, 9 bases remained unmatched. CDR3 length: 14 amino acids. Germline V gene lookup returns CDR1 DFQATT and CDR2 SNEGSKA (reference sequence). The CDR3 region is CSAIPGQGGKPQHF. CDR3 in DNA: TGCAGTGCCATTCCGGGACAGGGGGGAAAGCCCCAGCATTTT.

The chain uses TRBV2 and TRBJ2-1, with D perhaps TRBD2 (7 bases). Trimming took off 5 bases at V and 5 bases at J, with 19 bases between the two ends. The CDR3 runs 16 residues. In germline, CDR1 is SNHLY, CDR2 FYNNEI. The CDR3 nucleotides are TGTGCCAGCAGTTCTACGAGGGGGGGCCATAACAATGAGCAGTTCTTC. It encodes CASSSTRGGHNNEQFF.

The gene calls are TRBV20-1 and TRBJ2-1; no clear D gene. Trimming pared 6 bases from V and 4 bases from J, leaving 10 bases between. This CDR3 spans 12 amino acids. Germline CDR1 and CDR2: DFQATT and SNEGSKA (reference sequence). DNA of the CDR3: TGCAGTGCAAGACAAAAGTACAATGAGCAGTTCTTC. It specifies CSARQKYNEQFF.

The CDR3 is CASTYYYNEQFF. CDR3 DNA sequence: TGTGCCAGCACCTACTACTACAATGAGCAGTTCTTC. This rearrangement joins TRBV7-2 to TRBJ2-1, with no clear D. The CDR3 runs to 12 residues. Trimming left V 7 bases short and J 3 bases short, with 7 bases between. The germline V gene encodes CDR1 SGHTA and CDR2 FQGNSA.

The rearrangement uses TRBV7-2 and TRBJ2-2, with 7 positions matching TRBD2. The CDR3 is made up of 14 amino acids. Germline assignment: CDR1 SGHTA and CDR2 FQGNSA. Trimming at V came to 11 bases and at J to 2 bases, leaving 8 bases not matched to a gene. DNA for the CDR3: TGTGCCCGCGAGGCTAGCGGAAACACCGGGGAGCTGTTTTTT. Protein sequence: CAREASGNTGELFF. Together with reference TRBV7-2 and TRBJ2-2, the CDR3 gives the full variable domain: GAGVSQSPSNKVTEKGKDVELRCDPISGHTALYWYRQSLGQGLEFLIYFQGNSAPDKSGLPSDRFSAERTGGSVSTLTIQRTQQEDSAVYLCAREASGNTGELFFGEGSRLTVL.

This rearrangement joins TRBV29-1 to TRBJ2-2; D is possibly TRBD1 (6 bases). The V gene lost 6 bases and the J gene lost 6 bases, with 11 bases spanning the gap. The CDR3 sequence is 12 residues long. Germline lookup yields CDR1 SQVTM and CDR2 ANQGSEA. CDR3 DNA sequence: TGCAGCGTGGCCAGGGGCTCCGGGGAGCTGTTTTTT. Protein product: CSVARGSGELFF.

Points on this clonotype: One junction end does not reproduce the germline sequence, and a read error may be involved. V usage is TRBV10-3 and J usage is TRBJ2-1; 10 bases match TRBD1. Looked up from germline, CDR1 is ENHRY and CDR2 is SYGVKD. The CDR3 covers 13 residues. The CDR3 region is CAIRDRGGNEPFF. The DNA of the CDR3 is TGTGCCATCAGGGACAGGGGGGGCAATGAGCCGTTCTTC.

This rearrangement joins TRBV20-1 to TRBJ2-7; tentatively, D is TRBD1 (6 bases). Germline CDR1 reads DFQATT; CDR2 reads SNEGSKA (reference sequence). CDR3 size: 16 residues. The V gene lost 4 bases and the J gene lost 7 bases, with 26 bases spanning the gap. The CDR3 sequence is CSATPPPRGQGYEQYF. CDR3 nucleotides: TGCAGTGCTACCCCTCCCCCCAGGGGTCAGGGCTATGAGCAGTACTTC.

This clonotype has a handful of counts. The gene calls are TRBV10-1 and TRBJ2-2; 11 positions match TRBD2. CDR3 length: 18 amino acids. The germline gives CDR1 WNHNN, CDR2 SYGVQD (reference sequence). Trimming at V came to 6 bases and at J to 4 bases, leaving 13 bases not matched to a gene. The CDR3 reads CASSTGTSGGITTGELFF. The CDR3 DNA follows: TGCGCCAGCAGCACCGGGACTAGCGGAGGGATTACCACCGGGGAGCTGTTTTTT.

There are a few counts of this clonotype. The chain links TRBV3-1 to TRBJ2-3, with D tentatively TRBD2 (6 bases). The germline V gene has CDR1 LGHDT and CDR2 YNNKEL (reference sequence). V was pared by 11 bases and J by 3 bases, with 15 bases between. The CDR3 is made up of 13 amino acids. Here the CDR3 reads CAAGWGATDTQYF. The DNA for the CDR3 is TGTGCCGCGGGATGGGGCGCGACAGATACGCAGTATTTT.

The chain employs TRBV7-2 and TRBJ2-3; the D gene is possibly TRBD2 (7 bases). V shed 3 bases and J shed 2 bases, with 15 bases lying between them. There are 16 residues in the CDR3. Germline V lookup: CDR1 SGHTA, CDR2 FQGNSA. The CDR3 reads CASSLQGTTLTDTQYF. For the CDR3, the DNA is TGTGCCAGCAGCTTGCAGGGGACTACGCTCACAGATACGCAGTATTTT.

This clonotype turned up a few times. The chain's CDR3 is CASSITQTRRSGGYTF. CDR3 nucleotides: TGTGCCAGCAGTATAACCCAGACAAGGAGATCGGGAGGCTACACCTTC. J is TRBJ1-2 and V is TRBV12-3 or TRBV12-4; no reliable D call. V was shortened by 5 bases and J by 8 bases, with 24 bases between the two germline ends. The CDR3 is made up of 16 amino acids.

Regarding this clonotype: A much larger clone differs from this one at a single base, so this may be a read error. This chain connects TRBV27 to TRBJ2-7; D remains unclear. Germline V gene sequence: CDR1 MNHEY, CDR2 SMNVEV (reference sequence). The CDR3 spans 13 residues. For the CDR3, the DNA is TGTGCCAGCAGTAGGGCGGAAGCCTACGAGCGGTACTTC. Translation: CASSRAEAYERYF.

The chain couples TRBV20-1 to TRBJ2-4; 13 bases agree with TRBD2. Trimming took 2 bases from V and 14 from J; bases not matched to a gene: 12. The CDR3 spans 15 residues. CDR1 is DFQATT, CDR2 SNEGSKA, per germline (reference sequence). The CDR3 reads CSARTTSGRAGFEYF. The CDR3 nucleotides read TGCAGTGCTAGAACCACTAGCGGGAGGGCCGGGTTTGAGTACTTC.

This chain joins TRBV9 and TRBJ2-1; tentatively, D is TRBD2 (5 bases). The V gene's germline CDR1 is SGDLS and CDR2 YYNGEE. CDR3 length: 15 residues. The ends were cut back, 1 base at V and 0 bases at J, with 8 bases in the middle. The DNA of the CDR3 is TGTGCCAGCAGCGTATCGGGGTACTCCTACAATGAGCAGTTCTTC. This codes for CASSVSGYSYNEQFF.

The rearrangement links TRBV28 to TRBJ1-2, with D perhaps matching TRBD1 (5 bases). The CDR3 has 14 residues. Germline V lookup: CDR1 MDHEN, CDR2 SYDVKM. The germline V and J ends were trimmed by 3 bases and 5 bases, with 13 bases remaining between them. CDR3 bases: TGTGCCAGCAGTTTGAGGGCCAGGGAGTATGGCTACACCTTC. The encoded protein is CASSLRAREYGYTF.

This clonotype was counted a few times. The gene calls are TRBV20-1 and TRBJ1-2, with D possibly being TRBD1 (6 bases). Germline CDR1 and CDR2: DFQATT and SNEGSKA (reference sequence). With 6 bases removed from V and 11 bases from J, the gap between germline ends came to 19 bases. The CDR3 covers 12 residues. CDR3 region: CSASPKKGGYTF. The CDR3, as DNA: TGCAGTGCGTCGCCAAAAAAAGGGGGGTACACCTTC.

The chain recombines TRBV5-1 with TRBJ2-5; 7 bases align to TRBD2. Gene TRBJ2-7 matches the end of the DNA better, so the J call may be wrong. From germline, CDR1 is SGHRS and CDR2 YFSETQ. CDR3 length: 14 residues. The CDR3: CASSLREVTYEQYF. CDR3 nucleotide sequence: TGCGCCAGCAGCTTGCGGGAGGTAACCTACGAGCAGTACTTC.

In its sample, this clonotype was seen a few times. V usage is TRBV20-1 and J usage is TRBJ2-6; D not resolved. Germline V gene data show CDR1 as DFQATT and CDR2 as SNEGSKA (reference sequence). The ends were cut back, 4 bases at V and 1 base at J, with 5 bases in the middle. The CDR3 runs to 13 residues. In nucleotides, the CDR3 is TGCAGTGCTACCGGGTCTGGGGCCAACGTCCTGACTTTC. Translating it yields CSATGSGANVLTF.

This clonotype turned up a few times. This chain connects TRBV6-1 to TRBJ2-7, with 9 bases identical to TRBD2. This CDR3 region has 15 residues. Germline CDR1 is MNHNS and CDR2 is SASEGT. Trimming at V came to 3 bases and at J to 3 bases, leaving 6 bases not matched to a gene. CDR3 coding DNA: TGTGCCAGCAGTGAGGTAGCGGGGGATTACTACGAGCAGTACTTC. This gives the protein CASSEVAGDYYEQYF.

The chain couples TRBV4-1 to TRBJ1-2; no firm D call. Germline CDR1 and CDR2: MGHRA and YSYEKL. Deletions cut 0 bases from V and 4 bases from J, with 12 bases between. The CDR3 length is 15 residues. The CDR3 spells CASSQDLASVYGYTF. Here the CDR3 DNA reads TGCGCCAGCAGCCAAGATCTCGCCAGCGTCTATGGCTACACCTTC.

This clonotype was counted only a few times. Relative to the germline gene, one junction end is altered; a read error may explain this. The chain employs TRBV10-3 and TRBJ2-2; tentatively, D is TRBD2 (5 bases). The germline V gene has CDR1 ENHRY and CDR2 SYGVKD. The CDR3 has 14 residues. This chain's CDR3 is CAITEGDDTGELFF. The CDR3 DNA is TGTGCCATCACTGAGGGAGATGACACCGGGGAGCTGTTTTTT.

The CDR3 region has the DNA TGTGCCAGCAGCTCACCGAAACTAGGTTTGCGCGAGCAGTACTTC. As protein: CASSSPKLGLREQYF. V gene TRBV7-9 combines with J gene TRBJ2-5, with D maybe TRBD2 (5 bases). The assigned J gene may be wrong: the sequence end matches TRBJ2-7 better. Germline lookup yields CDR1 SEHNR and CDR2 FQNEAQ (reference sequence). This CDR3 contains 15 residues.